This T cell receptor (beta chain) was retrieved from a study of shared clonotypes between healthy human individuals. This clone appeared once. The target antigen is unknown. Looked up from germline, CDR1 is MNHEY and CDR2 is SVGAGI. Trimming took 3 bases from V and 4 from J, leaving 9 bases between them. The CDR3 extends over 13 amino acids. Study-level points and caveats: It was observed that approximately 5% of naive CD4 clonotypes were shared across several donors.

CD45RO-negative, CCR7-selected cells formed the naive CD8 fraction, which excluded terminally differentiated effector memory CD45RA+ cells. There were only Caucasian adults among the donors, and all lived in Nashville, Tennessee. Some 27,000 T cell genomes, or around 180 ng DNA, went into the sorted-subset replicate PCRs. The table came from immunoSEQ multiplex PCR; TCRdb's copy has only in-frame clones and leaves some out. Among hundreds of thousands of clones listed, roughly nine tenths were seen once. This chain links TRBV6-5 with TRBJ1-1; a possible D gene is TRBD1 (6 bases). This TCR was recovered from a man younger than 40 in good health. The sequenced material came from naive CD8+ T cells sorted from blood. The CDR3 reads CASSYGTTTEAFF. Written as DNA, the CDR3 is TGTGCCAGCAGTTATGGGACAACCACTGAAGCTTTCTTT.